Presented here are 5 T cell receptor beta chains from one specimen sequenced in a study of blood T cells in healthy people across ages. For the second PCR, which ran for about 6 to 11 cycles, a sample-barcoded 5' primer and a J-beta primer mix were used. TCRdb recomputed calls from the 5' RACE reads with MiXCR, one row per CDR3 protein. The sample has approximately 1.5 million distinct CDR3 sequences; 42% are singletons. Sequencing used blood. Source of these receptors: a woman under 30 in good health.

This clonotype was recorded a few times. CDR3 sequence: CASSVSQLQGEAFF. The CDR3 DNA sequence: TGTGCCAGCAGCGTATCCCAACTACAGGGTGAAGCTTTCTTT. The V and J genes are TRBV9 and TRBJ1-1; tentatively, D is TRBD1 (6 bases). The CDR3 is 14 amino acids. V was clipped by 1 base and J by 7 bases, with 14 bases between them. The germline gives CDR1 SGDLS, CDR2 YYNGEE.

The genes are TRBV20-1 and TRBJ2-1; 10 nucleotides match TRBD2. CDR1 DFQATT and CDR2 SNEGSKA come from the germline V gene (reference sequence). V lost 0 bases and J lost 9; bases outside the gene matches: 8. This CDR3 is built from 15 residues. Written as DNA, the CDR3 is TGCAGTGCTAGAGATCCAGCGGGGGGGTACCTTGAGCAGTTCTTC. This translates into CSARDPAGGYLEQFF.

This clonotype came up a few times. The chain couples TRBV10-3 to TRBJ1-5; TRBD1 agrees at 9 bases. The CDR3 spans 13 residues. V shed 6 bases and J 5 bases; nucleotides not matched to a gene: 2. The germline CDR1 and CDR2 sequences are ENHRY and SYGVKD. The CDR3 DNA reads TGTGCCATCAGCGACAGGGGGGATCAGCCCCAGCATTTT. This gives the protein CAISDRGDQPQHF.

A note on this clonotype: Being one base from a much bigger clone, this may be a read error. The genes are TRBV20-1 and TRBJ2-3; D not certain. The CDR3 loop spans 13 amino acids. The V end was cut by 6 bases, the J end by 1 base, with 11 bases between. Germline loops: CDR1 DFQATT, CDR2 SNEGSKA (reference sequence). The CDR3 DNA sequence: TGCAGTGCCGGAGAAAGGGGCACAGATACGCAGTATTTT. Amino acids: CSAGERGTDTQYF.

This chain connects TRBV24-1 to TRBJ2-4; maybe TRBD1 (6 bases). This CDR3 is 14 amino acids long. The V end lost 5 bases, the J end lost 8 bases, and 15 bases lay between the germline ends. Germline V gene lookup returns CDR1 KGHDR and CDR2 SFDVKD. The chain's CDR3 is CATSARTGRDIQYF. The CDR3 DNA follows: TGTGCCACCAGTGCCCGAACAGGGCGGGACATTCAGTACTTC.